This TCR beta chain was profiled in a study of human T cells and chemical hapten exposure. About the research overall: Skin of the upper inner arm, roughly 2 cm by roughly 2 cm, received 2% DPC for sensitization. Patch tests applied 0.01% DPC to the upper back and were scored after 6 days.

This sample's time point: patch test 1, 2 weeks after DPC sensitization. Treatment here: therapeutic diphenylcyclopropenone sensitization with weekly scalp DPC. In the original analysis: There were a median of approximately 88,000 TCRs per sample, with a range from roughly 20,000 to 700,000. TCRdb reprocessed the RACE reads with MiXCR, giving one entry per CDR3 protein. For this entry, the V and J calls and clone size follow TCRdb and not the study's own pipeline. The sample lists a few hundred thousand distinct CDR3 sequences, around 4.8% occurring once. Trimming shortened V by 2 bases and J by 1 base, and 29 bases separated the two germline ends. CDR3 length: 22 residues. From germline, CDR1 is SGHAT and CDR2 FQNNGV. In this sample, this clonotype turned up a few times.

The specimen was whole blood, collected in connection with sensitization to the hapten diphenylcyclopropenone (DPC). The TCR originated in a woman aged 45-60 years with alopecia areata. Some clones in this sample may be carry-over from other donors' samples. The V and J genes are TRBV11-2 and TRBJ2-2, with a possible D match to TRBD1 (6 bases). The CDR3 sequence: CASSLLLGVYAQGRGNTGELFF. The CDR3 DNA is TGTGCCAGCAGCTTATTGTTAGGGGTGTACGCCCAGGGGCGCGGGAACACCGGGGAGCTGTTTTTT.